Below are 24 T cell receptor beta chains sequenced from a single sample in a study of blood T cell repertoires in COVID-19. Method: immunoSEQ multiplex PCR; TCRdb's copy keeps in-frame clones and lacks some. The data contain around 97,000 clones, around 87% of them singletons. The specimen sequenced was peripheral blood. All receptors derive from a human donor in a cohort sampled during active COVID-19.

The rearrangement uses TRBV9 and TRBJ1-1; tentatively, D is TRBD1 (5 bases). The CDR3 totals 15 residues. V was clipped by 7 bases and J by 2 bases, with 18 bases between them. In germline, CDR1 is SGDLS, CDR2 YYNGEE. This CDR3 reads CASGPTPQGNTEAFF. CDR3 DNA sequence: TGTGCCAGCGGACCGACGCCCCAGGGCAACACTGAAGCTTTCTTT.

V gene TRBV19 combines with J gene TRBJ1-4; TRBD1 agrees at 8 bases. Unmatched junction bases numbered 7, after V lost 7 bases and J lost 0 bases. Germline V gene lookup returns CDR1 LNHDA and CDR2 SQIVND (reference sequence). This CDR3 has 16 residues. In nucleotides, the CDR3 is TGTGCCAGTAAGACTCAACAGGGGGCAACTAATGAAAAACTGTTTTTT. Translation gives CASKTQQGATNEKLFF.

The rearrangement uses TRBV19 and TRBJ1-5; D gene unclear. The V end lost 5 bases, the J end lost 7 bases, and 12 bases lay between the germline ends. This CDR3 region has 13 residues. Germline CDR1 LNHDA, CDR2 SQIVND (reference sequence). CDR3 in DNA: TGTGCCAGTAGTCCCAGGTGGGAGCAGCCCCAGCATTTT. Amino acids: CASSPRWEQPQHF.

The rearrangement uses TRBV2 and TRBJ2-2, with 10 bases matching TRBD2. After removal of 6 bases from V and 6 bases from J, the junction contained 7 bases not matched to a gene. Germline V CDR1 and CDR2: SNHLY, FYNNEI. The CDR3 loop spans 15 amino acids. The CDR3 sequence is CASSTQSGRAGELFF. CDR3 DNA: TGTGCCAGCAGCACTCAGAGCGGGAGGGCCGGGGAGCTGTTTTTT.

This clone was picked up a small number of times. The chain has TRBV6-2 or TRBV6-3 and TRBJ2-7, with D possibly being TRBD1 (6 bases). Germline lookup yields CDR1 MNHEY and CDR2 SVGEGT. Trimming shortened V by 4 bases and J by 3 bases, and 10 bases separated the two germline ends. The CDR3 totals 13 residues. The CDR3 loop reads CASSFMTGYEQYF. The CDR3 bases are TGTGCCAGCAGTTTCATGACAGGCTACGAGCAGTACTTC.

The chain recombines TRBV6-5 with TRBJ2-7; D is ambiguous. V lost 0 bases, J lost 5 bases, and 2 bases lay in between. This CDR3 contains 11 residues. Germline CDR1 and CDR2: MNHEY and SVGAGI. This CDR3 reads CASSYSNEQYF. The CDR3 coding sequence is TGTGCCAGCAGTTACTCTAACGAGCAGTACTTC.

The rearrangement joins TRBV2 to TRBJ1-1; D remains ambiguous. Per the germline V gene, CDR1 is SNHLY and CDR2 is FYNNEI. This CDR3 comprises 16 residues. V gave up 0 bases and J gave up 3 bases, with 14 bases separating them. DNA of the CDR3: TGTGCCAGCAGTGAAGCGCTTTTTCCCCGAGACACTGAAGCTTTCTTT. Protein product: CASSEALFPRDTEAFF.

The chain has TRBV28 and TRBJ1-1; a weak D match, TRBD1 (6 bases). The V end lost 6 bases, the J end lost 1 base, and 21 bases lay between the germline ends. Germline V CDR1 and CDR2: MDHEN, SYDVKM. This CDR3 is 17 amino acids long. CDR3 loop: CASRLLGGGRPNTEAFF. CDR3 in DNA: TGTGCCAGCAGACTCCTCGGGGGGGGCAGGCCGAACACTGAAGCTTTCTTT.

The CDR3 DNA sequence: TGTGCCAGCAGCCGGGGGGGGCAGGTCTACGAGCAGTACTTC. Amino acid sequence: CASSRGGQVYEQYF. V gene TRBV28 combines with J gene TRBJ2-7; 8 nucleotides line up with TRBD2. The CDR3 sequence is 14 residues long. CDR1 is MDHEN, CDR2 SYDVKM, per germline. Trimming removed 6 bases from V and 3 bases from J; junction bases left unmatched: 7.

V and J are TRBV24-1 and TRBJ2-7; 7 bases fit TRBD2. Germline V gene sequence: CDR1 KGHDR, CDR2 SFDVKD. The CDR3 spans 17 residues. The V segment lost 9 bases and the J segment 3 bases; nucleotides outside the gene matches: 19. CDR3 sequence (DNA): TGTGCCACCCACACCCGGAGCAGCGGGGCGAATCGCTACGAGCAGTACTTC. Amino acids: CATHTRSSGANRYEQYF.

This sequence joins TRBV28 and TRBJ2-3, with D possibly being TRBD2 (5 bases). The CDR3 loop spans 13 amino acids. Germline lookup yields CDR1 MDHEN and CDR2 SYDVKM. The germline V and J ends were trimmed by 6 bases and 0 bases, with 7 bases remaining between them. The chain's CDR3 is CASRLGSTDTQYF. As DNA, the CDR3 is TGTGCCAGCAGACTAGGGAGCACAGATACGCAGTATTTT.

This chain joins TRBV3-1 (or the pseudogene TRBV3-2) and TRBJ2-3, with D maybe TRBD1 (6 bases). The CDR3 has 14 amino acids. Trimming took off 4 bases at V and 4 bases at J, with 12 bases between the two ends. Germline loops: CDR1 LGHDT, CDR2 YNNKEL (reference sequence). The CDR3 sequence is CASSRTAGADTQYF. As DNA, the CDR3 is TGTGCCAGCAGCCGGACAGCCGGGGCAGATACGCAGTATTTT.

DNA of the CDR3: TGTGCCACCAGTTTTATTATTAAGGGGTTGGCCTACGAGCAGTACTTC. Translation: CATSFIIKGLAYEQYF. The V gene is TRBV24-1, the J gene TRBJ2-7; D might be TRBD1 (5 bases). The germline V and J ends were trimmed by 6 bases and 2 bases, with 19 bases remaining between them. Germline V lookup: CDR1 KGHDR, CDR2 SFDVKD. The CDR3 length is 16 residues.

The CDR3 reads CASSRSGNEQFF. DNA of the CDR3: TGTGCCAGCAGTCGCTCAGGGAATGAGCAGTTCTTC. The chain is built from TRBV6-6 and TRBJ2-1; weak D call: TRBD1 (5 bases). Trimming removed 5 bases from V and 7 bases from J, with 9 bases in between. This CDR3 is 12 amino acids long. Germline V gene lookup returns CDR1 MNHNY and CDR2 SVGAGI (reference sequence).

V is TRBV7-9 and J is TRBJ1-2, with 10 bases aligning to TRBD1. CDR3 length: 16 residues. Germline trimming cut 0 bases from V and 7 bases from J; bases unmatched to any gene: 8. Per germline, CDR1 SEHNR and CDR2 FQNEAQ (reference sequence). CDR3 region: CASSLASGQGSSGYTF. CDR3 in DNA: TGTGCCAGCAGCTTAGCATCGGGACAGGGGTCTTCTGGCTACACCTTC.

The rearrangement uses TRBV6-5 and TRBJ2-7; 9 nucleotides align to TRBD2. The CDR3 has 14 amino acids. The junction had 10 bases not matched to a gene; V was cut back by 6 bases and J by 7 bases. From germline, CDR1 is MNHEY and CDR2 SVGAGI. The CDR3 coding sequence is TGTGCCAGCAGCCCCGGGACTAGCCCCCAAGAGCAGTACTTC. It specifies CASSPGTSPQEQYF.

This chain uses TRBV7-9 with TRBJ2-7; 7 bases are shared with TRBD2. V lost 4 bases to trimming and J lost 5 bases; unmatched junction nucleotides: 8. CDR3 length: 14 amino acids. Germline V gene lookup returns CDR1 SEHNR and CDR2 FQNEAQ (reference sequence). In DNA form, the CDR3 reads TGTGCCAGCAGCTCCGTGGGAGGGCCCCACGAGCAGTACTTC. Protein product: CASSSVGGPHEQYF.

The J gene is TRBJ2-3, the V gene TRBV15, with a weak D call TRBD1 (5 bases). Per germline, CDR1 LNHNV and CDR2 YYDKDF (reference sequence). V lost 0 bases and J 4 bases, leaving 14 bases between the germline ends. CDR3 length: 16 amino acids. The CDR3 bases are TGTGCCACCAGCAGAGATCGGCGGACAAGTGCAGATACGCAGTATTTT. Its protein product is CATSRDRRTSADTQYF.

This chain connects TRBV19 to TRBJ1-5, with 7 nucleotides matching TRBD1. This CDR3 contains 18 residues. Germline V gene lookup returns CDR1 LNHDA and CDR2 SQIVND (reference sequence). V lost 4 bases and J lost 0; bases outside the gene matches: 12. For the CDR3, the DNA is TGTGCCAGTAGTACCACTGACAGGGCGGTGTATAGCAATCAGCCCCAGCATTTT. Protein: CASSTTDRAVYSNQPQHF. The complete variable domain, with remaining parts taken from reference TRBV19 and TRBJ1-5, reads DGGITQSPKYLFRKEGQNVTLSCEQNLNHDAMYWYRQDPGQGLRLIYYSQIVNDFQKGDIAEGYSVSREKKESFPLTVTSAQKNPTAFYLCASSTTDRAVYSNQPQHFGDGTRLSIL.

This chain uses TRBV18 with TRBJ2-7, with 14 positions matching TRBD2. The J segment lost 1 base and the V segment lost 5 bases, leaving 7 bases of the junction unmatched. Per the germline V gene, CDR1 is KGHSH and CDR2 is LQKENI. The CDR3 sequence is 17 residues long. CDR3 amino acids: CASSSGTSGSGSYEQYF. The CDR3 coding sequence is TGTGCCAGCTCATCCGGGACTAGCGGGAGCGGGTCCTACGAGCAGTACTTC.

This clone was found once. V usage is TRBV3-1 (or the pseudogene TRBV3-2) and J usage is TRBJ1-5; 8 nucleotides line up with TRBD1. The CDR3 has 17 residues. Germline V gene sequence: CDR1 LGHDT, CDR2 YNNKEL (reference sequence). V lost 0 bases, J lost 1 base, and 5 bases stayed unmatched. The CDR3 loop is CASSQEQGAGSNQPQHF. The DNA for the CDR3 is TGTGCCAGCAGCCAAGAGCAGGGGGCGGGGAGCAATCAGCCCCAGCATTTT.

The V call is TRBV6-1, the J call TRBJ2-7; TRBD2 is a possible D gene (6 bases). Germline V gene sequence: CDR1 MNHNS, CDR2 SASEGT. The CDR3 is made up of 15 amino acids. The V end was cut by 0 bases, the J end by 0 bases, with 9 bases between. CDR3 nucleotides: TGTGCCAGCAGTGAAGCGATCGGGAGCTCCTACGAGCAGTACTTC. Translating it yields CASSEAIGSSYEQYF.

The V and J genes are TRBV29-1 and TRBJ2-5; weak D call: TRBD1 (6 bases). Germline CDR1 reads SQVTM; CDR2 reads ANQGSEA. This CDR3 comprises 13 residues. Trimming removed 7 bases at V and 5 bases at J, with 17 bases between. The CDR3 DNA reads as TGCAGCGCGATGACGGTCCAGGGGGAGACCCAGTACTTC. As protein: CSAMTVQGETQYF.

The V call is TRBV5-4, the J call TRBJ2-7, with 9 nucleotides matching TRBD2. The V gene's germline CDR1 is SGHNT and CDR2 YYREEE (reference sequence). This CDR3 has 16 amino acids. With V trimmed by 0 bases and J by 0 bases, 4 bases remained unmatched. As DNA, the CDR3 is TGTGCCAGCAGCTTGGCCGCGGGAGGGATCTCCTACGAGCAGTACTTC. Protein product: CASSLAAGGISYEQYF.